What follows are 15 T cell receptor beta chains derived from one specimen sequenced in a study of CD8+ T cells in alopecia areata. RNA was extracted and reverse transcribed into cDNA as the sequencing template. Using immunoSEQ multiplex PCR, the repertoire was profiled, and TCRdb retains in-frame clones only, with some absent. The table lists just over 150,000 clones, around half of them singletons. The specimen was CD8+ T cells sorted from blood, collected at week 0. The receptors stem from a human donor with alopecia areata.

This rearrangement joins TRBV30 to TRBJ2-3; the D is unclear. CDR1 GTSNPN and CDR2 SVGIG come from the germline V gene (reference sequence). Trimming removed 4 bases from V and 0 bases from J, with 14 bases in between. This CDR3 has 15 amino acids. The CDR3 protein is CAWMWGFSSTDTQYF. The CDR3 DNA sequence: TGTGCCTGGATGTGGGGTTTCTCTAGCACAGATACGCAGTATTTT.

This chain links TRBV7-9 with TRBJ2-3; no definite D call. This CDR3 has 12 residues. The germline V gene encodes CDR1 SEHNR and CDR2 FQNEAQ (reference sequence). V was cut by 5 bases and J by 11 bases, with 14 bases left in between. The CDR3 reads CASSEDRHGQYF. In DNA, the CDR3 is TGTGCCAGCAGCGAGGACCGCCACGGGCAGTATTTT.

This clone came up many times. The chain has TRBV4-3 and TRBJ1-2, with 10 positions matching TRBD1. V shed 0 bases, J shed 4 bases, and the junction held 5 bases outside the gene matches. This CDR3 has 16 amino acids. Germline V gene data show CDR1 as LGHNA and CDR2 as YSLEER. CDR3 nucleotides: TGCGCCAGCAGCCAAGATCCCCGGACAGGGGGCTATGGCTACACCTTC. Its protein is CASSQDPRTGGYGYTF.

This clone came up once. The genes are TRBV6-1 and TRBJ2-7; maybe TRBD2 (5 bases). Germline CDR1 and CDR2: MNHNS and SASEGT. V lost 3 bases and J lost 2, with 5 bases in between. CDR3 size: 12 residues. CDR3 DNA sequence: TGTGCCAGCAGTGACGGGACCTACGAGCAGTACTTC. The encoded protein is CASSDGTYEQYF.

The chain uses TRBV7-8 and TRBJ2-2; D gene uncertain. Germline V gene data show CDR1 as SGHVS and CDR2 as FQNEAQ. The CDR3 totals 14 residues. The V end lost 1 base, the J end lost 3 bases, and 6 bases lay between the germline ends. The CDR3 sequence is CASSLGGYTGELFF. The CDR3 nucleotides are TGTGCCAGCAGCTTAGGAGGTTACACCGGGGAGCTGTTTTTT.

This chain connects TRBV5-6 to TRBJ1-6, with 9 bases that match TRBD1. The CDR3 has 13 residues. From germline, CDR1 is SGHDT and CDR2 YYEEEE. The V gene end was trimmed by 4 bases and the J gene end by 8 bases; junction bases not matched to a gene: 1. The CDR3 protein is CASSRDRDSPLHF. Here the CDR3 DNA reads TGTGCCAGCAGCCGGGACAGGGATTCACCCCTCCACTTT.

The rearrangement uses TRBV5-1 and TRBJ2-1; 13 bases map to TRBD2. V lost 1 base, J lost 8 bases, and 6 bases stayed unmatched. CDR3 size: 16 residues. CDR1 is SGHRS, CDR2 YFSETQ, per germline. This chain's CDR3 is CASSLFPGTSGDEQFF. Written as DNA, the CDR3 is TGCGCCAGCAGCTTGTTTCCCGGGACTAGCGGGGATGAGCAGTTCTTC.

The chain uses TRBV30 and TRBJ2-1, with 7 positions matching TRBD1. This CDR3 region has 17 residues. V was pared by 3 bases and J by 0 bases, with 11 bases of the junction left unmatched. CDR1 is GTSNPN, CDR2 SVGIG, per germline (reference sequence). The CDR3 coding sequence is TGTGCCTGGAGACCCGCGAGGGCAGGGGGCTCCTACAATGAGCAGTTCTTC. It translates to CAWRPARAGGSYNEQFF.

The CDR3 loop is CASSPDRVSNQPQHF. The DNA of the CDR3 is TGCGCCAGCAGCCCGGACAGGGTAAGCAATCAGCCCCAGCATTTT. This rearrangement joins TRBV4-3 to TRBJ1-5, with 8 bases that match TRBD1. V shed 4 bases, J shed 1 base, and the junction held 3 bases outside the gene matches. The CDR3 is 15 residues long. The germline CDR1 and CDR2 sequences are LGHNA and YSLEER.

The chain uses TRBV30 and TRBJ1-5; D is undetermined. Trimming took off 0 bases at V and 6 bases at J, with 9 bases between the two ends. The CDR3 spans 13 residues. The V gene's germline CDR1 is GTSNPN and CDR2 SVGIG (reference sequence). As DNA, the CDR3 is TGTGCCTGGAGTGTAGGGTTATCTCAGCCCCAGCATTTT. Its protein product is CAWSVGLSQPQHF.

The chain recombines TRBV4-1 with TRBJ2-5; D is unclear. Germline CDR1 is MGHRA and CDR2 is YSYEKL. Trimming took off 0 bases at V and 3 bases at J, with 5 bases between the two ends. CDR3 size: 13 residues. This chain's CDR3 is CASSQDAEETQYF. The CDR3 coding sequence is TGCGCCAGCAGCCAAGATGCGGAAGAGACCCAGTACTTC.

The V call is TRBV4-3, the J call TRBJ2-7; possible D gene TRBD2, 8 bases. Germline values: CDR1 LGHNA, CDR2 YSLEER. The V gene lost 4 bases and the J gene lost 2 bases, with 15 bases spanning the gap. The CDR3 has 15 residues. The CDR3: CASSLSGDSPYEQYF. In DNA form, the CDR3 reads TGCGCCAGCAGCCTTAGCGGGGACAGCCCCTACGAGCAGTACTTC.

This clone appeared a few times. The gene calls are TRBV6-5 and TRBJ2-7; 7 nucleotides line up with TRBD2. Trimming at V came to 5 bases and at J to 5 bases, leaving 12 bases not matched to a gene. Germline V CDR1 and CDR2: MNHEY, SVGAGI. This CDR3 comprises 15 residues. The CDR3 protein is CASSQRGRVINEQYF. The CDR3 nucleotides read TGTGCCAGCAGTCAGCGGGGCAGGGTTATTAACGAGCAGTACTTC.

Details on this clone: Since a far larger clone is one base different, this is likely a read error. CDR3 sequence: CASSPGTSGANEQFF. The CDR3 nucleotides are TGTGCCAGCAGCCCCGGGACTAGCGGGGCCAATGAGCAGTTCTTC. The gene calls are TRBV9 and TRBJ2-1, with 13 positions matching TRBD2. The CDR3 runs 15 residues. Per germline, CDR1 SGDLS and CDR2 YYNGEE. Trimming cost V 4 bases and J 6 bases; bases outside gene matches: 4.

This clone has just a few counts. The chain recombines TRBV2 with TRBJ2-7, with D perhaps given as TRBD1 or TRBD2 (6 bases each). V shed 4 bases and J shed 4 bases, with 14 bases lying between them. The CDR3 is made up of 14 amino acids. CDR1 SNHLY and CDR2 FYNNEI come from the germline V gene. The CDR3 here is CASSAKPGAYEQYF. CDR3 DNA sequence: TGTGCCAGCAGTGCCAAGCCGGGGGCATACGAGCAGTACTTC.